This T cell receptor beta chain was obtained from a study of blood T cell repertoires in COVID-19 (dated by TCRdb to the early 2020s). For context, the study as a whole: The collaborator samples originated in the United States, Italy and Spain and spanned the acute and convalescent phases of COVID-19. Sample metadata almost always included a de-identified subject ID, COVID-19 status, age in years and sex. The repertoires were released in a freely available public database intended as a resource for research on the immune response to SARS-CoV-2. Deeply sampled blood TCRbeta repertoires from subjects exposed to, actively infected with, or recovered from COVID-19 were included in the dataset. The samples were drawn from two sources: the first 160 participants of the ongoing ImmuneRACE study, and 950 to 1,500 subjects contributed by 6 global collaborators. The prospective study material was composed of cDNA or gDNA derived from T cells, B-cell-depleted T cells, or PBMCs. Where available, HLA class I and class II types were obtained from metadata supplied by the sample provider rather than from assay-based typing. The paper's findings and limits, for the study overall: How much clinical and demographic metadata was included differed by source and by participant, and the metadata was provided uncurated.

TCRbeta CDR3 regions were amplified from genomic DNA by means of the immunoSEQ Assay, a bias-controlled multiplex PCR. As for the original processing: Nucleated cell counts per sample were estimated from amplification of reference gene primers within the assay. To quantify the absolute abundance of each unique TCRbeta CDR3 rearrangement, sequence reads were collapsed and filtered. Productive Simpson clonality was computed per sample as the square root of Simpson's diversity index over productive rearrangements. Not all clones reach the TCRdb copy of this immuneACCESS table, which keeps in-frame sequences only. Checked studies attribute under half of the gap to unresolved V genes and leave the rest unexplained. For V, J and clone size, that table is used; D and trimming come from the DNA. This sample holds under 200,000 clones; more than 90% were observed only once. The ten largest clones take up 0.5% to 0.55% of the sample.

Each collaborating institution followed its own protocols to collect whole blood in K2EDTA tubes. Collaborator samples were shipped for TCRbeta analysis as frozen whole blood, isolated PBMCs, or DNA extracted from either sample type. CDR1 SQVTM and CDR2 ANQGSEA are derived from the germline V gene. The CDR3 covers 13 residues, taking in both the cysteine and the phenylalanine. Kept here is only the CDR3 DNA, which spans 39 bases and is read in frame from base 1. Relative to germline, V is missing 7 bases and J is missing 4 bases, with 5 bases of the junction outside any gene match. A remark on this clone: Its antigen has not been determined. The input lacks base qualities; no much larger clone sits a single base away.

This receptor chain uses TRBV29-1 and TRBJ2-2; a stretch of 8 junction bases matches TRBD1. This receptor was identified in a man aged 50 to 60 with acute or convalescent COVID-19. Sequencing was carried out using peripheral blood. CDR3 protein: CSAGDRPTGELFF. The DNA sequence reads TGCAGCGCTGGGGACAGGCCCACCGGGGAGCTGTTTTTT.